The entry below gives a single TCR beta chain sequence along with its context. Deep-level assay runs were performed. Clones were read by immunoSEQ multiplex PCR, and TCRdb kept only the in-frame ones, dropping some. The table has 900,000 to 1,200,000 clones, around 82% seen once. Each donor was a Caucasian adult residing in Nashville, Tennessee. These data come from a study of shared clonotypes between healthy human individuals. Study details: The people who gave samples were a couple of women and a few men aged 18 to 49. For every donor, three CD4 naive, three CD4 memory, two CD8 naive and one CD8 memory plates were used.

CDR3 length: 14 residues. V lost 2 bases to trimming and J lost 6 bases, with 10 bases between them. Per the germline V gene, CDR1 is MNHEY and CDR2 is SVGAGI. What was sequenced was memory CD4+ T cells from PBMCs. Noted subset: CD45RA-negative fraction. The chain employs TRBV6-5 and TRBJ2-2; D is tentatively TRBD1 or TRBD2 (5 bases each). The TCR comes from a man between 18 and 29 years old in good health. Some clones in this sample may be carry-over from other donors' samples. The CDR3 DNA reads as TGTGCCAGCAGTTACGAGGGGCGGGCCGGGGAGCTGTTTTTT. Amino acid sequence: CASSYEGRAGELFF.